The T cell receptor beta chain described here comes from a study of siplizumab effects on memory and regulatory T cells. For every sample, about 10^5 TCR templates were assayed. Only in-frame clones appear in the TCRdb table, and some are missing; sequencing was by immunoSEQ multiplex PCR. The table lists 45,000 to 60,000 clones, about 90% of them singletons. Sequencing input: naive CD8+ T cells sorted from blood. The source of this sequence is a human donor in good health.

CDR3 protein: CASSWMGQGGPGELFF. The CDR3 nucleotides read TGTGCCAGCAGCTGGATGGGACAGGGAGGCCCCGGGGAGCTGTTTTTT. This rearrangement joins TRBV7-8 to TRBJ2-2; 9 nucleotides agree with TRBD1. The CDR3 covers 16 residues. V trimming: 4 bases; J trimming: 6 bases; junction bases outside the gene matches: 9. CDR1 and CDR2 from the germline V gene are SGHVS and FQNEAQ.